What follows are 25 T cell receptor beta chains derived from one specimen sequenced in a study of blood T cell repertoires in COVID-19. Sequencing was performed with immunoSEQ multiplex PCR; in TCRdb, only in-frame clones are kept and a portion is missing. This table has hundreds of thousands of clones, roughly nine tenths appearing once. Sample: PBMCs or T cells enriched from blood (not recorded which). The origin of the receptors is a woman in her twenties or thirties who had recovered from COVID-19.

The chain joins TRBV29-1 to TRBJ2-7, with 9 bases matching TRBD2. CDR1 and CDR2 (germline): SQVTM, ANQGSEA. V shed 4 bases and J 3 bases; nucleotides not matched to a gene: 22. This CDR3 region has 19 residues. The CDR3 here is CSVVHSGRSLSTGDYEQYF. Here the CDR3 DNA reads TGCAGCGTTGTACATAGCGGGAGAAGTCTATCGACTGGGGACTACGAGCAGTACTTC.

This clone was picked up a small number of times. The chain is built from TRBV11-2 and TRBJ2-7; a weak D match, TRBD2 (5 bases). The CDR3 extends over 15 amino acids. Germline lookup yields CDR1 SGHAT and CDR2 FQNNGV. The ends were cut back, 4 bases at V and 0 bases at J, with 13 bases in the middle. The CDR3 DNA reads TGTGCCAGCAGCTGGGATAGCGCGTCCTCCTACGAGCAGTACTTC. Its translation is CASSWDSASSYEQYF. Filled out from reference TRBV11-2 and TRBJ2-7, the complete variable domain reads EAGVAQSPRYKIIEKRQSVAFWCNPISGHATLYWYQQILGQGPKLLIQFQNNGVVDDSQLPKDRFSAERLKGVDSTLKIQPAKLEDSAVYLCASSWDSASSYEQYFGPGTRLTVT.

This chain uses TRBV21-1 with TRBJ1-1. TRBV21-1 is described as a pseudogene. The CDR3 extends over 13 amino acids. The CDR3 DNA is TGTGCCAGCAGCAAAGTGGTCCGGGATGGAGCTTTCTTT. Amino acids: CASSKVVRDGAFF.

The table lists this clone with a count of one. The J gene is TRBJ2-1, the V gene TRBV6-2 or TRBV6-3, with 8 bases that match TRBD2. The germline gives CDR1 MNHEY, CDR2 SVGEGT. The CDR3 loop spans 13 amino acids. The ends lost 2 bases at V and 8 bases at J; junction bases unmatched: 2. The CDR3 nucleotides are TGTGCCAGCAGTTACGGACTAGCCGATGAGCAGTTCTTC. Its protein is CASSYGLADEQFF.

The V call is TRBV7-2, the J call TRBJ1-2; TRBD1 agrees at 7 bases. Germline CDR1 reads SGHTA; CDR2 reads FQGNSA. Unmatched junction bases numbered 7, after V lost 5 bases and J lost 4 bases. The length of the CDR3 is 14 residues. The CDR3 coding sequence is TGTGCCAGCAGCCAAGAGGGACAGAGCTATGGCTACACCTTC. It codes for CASSQEGQSYGYTF.

The J gene is TRBJ1-1, the V gene TRBV11-3; 8 positions agree with TRBD1. The CDR3 covers 14 residues. Germline CDR1 reads SGHNT; CDR2 reads YENEEA. V lost 5 bases, J lost 5 bases, and 7 bases stayed unmatched. CDR3 coding DNA: TGTGCCAGCAGCCTGGACAGGGAGCAGACTGAAGCTTTCTTT. Its translation: CASSLDREQTEAFF.

V usage is TRBV5-1 and J usage is TRBJ1-2; weak D call: TRBD1 (5 bases). CDR1 is SGHRS, CDR2 YFSETQ, per germline. This CDR3 contains 16 residues. V lost 0 bases and J 4 bases, leaving 16 bases between the germline ends. In DNA form, the CDR3 reads TGCGCCAGCAGCTTGGAACGGAGGGGTCGGGCCTATGGCTACACCTTC. It is translated as CASSLERRGRAYGYTF.

The rearrangement uses TRBV19 and TRBJ2-5; TRBD1 might be the D (7 bases). The V gene lost 7 bases and the J gene lost 5 bases, with 20 bases spanning the gap. Germline loops: CDR1 LNHDA, CDR2 SQIVND (reference sequence). The CDR3 has 15 amino acids. The CDR3 region is CASTSRQGLGETQYF. CDR3 bases: TGTGCCAGTACCTCGAGACAGGGACTCGGGGAGACCCAGTACTTC. Full variable domain (outside the CDR3, taken from reference TRBV19 and TRBJ2-5): DGGITQSPKYLFRKEGQNVTLSCEQNLNHDAMYWYRQDPGQGLRLIYYSQIVNDFQKGDIAEGYSVSREKKESFPLTVTSAQKNPTAFYLCASTSRQGLGETQYFGPGTRLLVL.

The chain recombines TRBV19 with TRBJ2-1; possibly TRBD2 for D (6 bases). Trimming removed 4 bases from V and 7 bases from J, with 11 bases in between. The CDR3 runs 13 residues. Germline V CDR1 and CDR2: LNHDA, SQIVND (reference sequence). CDR3 in amino acids: CASSNSRGNEQFF. The CDR3 nucleotides read TGTGCCAGTAGTAATAGCCGGGGGAATGAGCAGTTCTTC.

This chain uses TRBV27 with TRBJ1-5; D not resolved. This CDR3 has 14 residues. Germline CDR1 MNHEY, CDR2 SMNVEV (reference sequence). V was clipped by 6 bases and J by 1 base, with 10 bases between them. DNA for the CDR3: TGTGCCAGCAGCCCGGGAGGAAGCAATCAGCCCCAGCATTTT. Translated, it gives CASSPGGSNQPQHF.

The gene calls are TRBV6-1 and TRBJ1-1; D possibly corresponds to TRBD1 (6 bases). Trimming cost V 3 bases and J 0 bases, with 8 bases left between them. The germline V gene has CDR1 MNHNS and CDR2 SASEGT. The CDR3 has 14 residues. Here the CDR3 DNA reads TGTGCCAGCAGTGAGGACAGCATGAACACTGAAGCTTTCTTT. This translates into CASSEDSMNTEAFF.

The table lists this clone with a count of one. V usage is TRBV30 and J usage is TRBJ2-5; the D is unclear. This CDR3 is 14 amino acids long. Trimming removed 0 bases at V and 2 bases at J, with 10 bases between. Germline assignment: CDR1 GTSNPN and CDR2 SVGIG (reference sequence). CDR3 loop: CAWSVWARQETQYF. CDR3 bases: TGTGCCTGGAGTGTATGGGCCCGGCAAGAGACCCAGTACTTC.

The chain employs TRBV7-3 and TRBJ1-6, with D maybe TRBD1 (5 bases). The germline V gene encodes CDR1 SGHTA and CDR2 FQGTGA. The CDR3 runs 16 residues. V was clipped by 5 bases and J by 14 bases, with 25 bases between them. CDR3 protein: CASSPSTVPLSGALHF. The CDR3 DNA follows: TGTGCCAGCAGCCCCTCGACGGTCCCTCTCTCGGGGGCCCTCCACTTT. The full variable domain, rest sourced from reference TRBV7-3 and TRBJ1-6, is GAGVSQTPSNKVTEKGKYVELRCDPISGHTALYWYRQSLGQGPEFLIYFQGTGAADDSGLPNDRFFAVRPEGSVSTLKIQRTERGDSAVYLCASSPSTVPLSGALHFGNGTRLTVT.

The chain combines TRBV4-1 with TRBJ2-3; perhaps TRBD2 as D (6 bases). Trimming took off 0 bases at V and 6 bases at J, with 10 bases between the two ends. The CDR3 is 14 amino acids. Germline values: CDR1 MGHRA, CDR2 YSYEKL. CDR3 sequence: CASSQDSEGDTQYF. As DNA, the CDR3 is TGCGCCAGCAGCCAAGACTCGGAGGGGGATACGCAGTATTTT.

The chain uses TRBV14 and TRBJ2-7, with TRBD1 matching 7 bases. CDR1 and CDR2 (germline): SGHDN, FVKESK. V was pared by 0 bases and J by 7 bases, with 3 bases of the junction left unmatched. This CDR3 is 13 amino acids long. CDR3 in amino acids: CASSQEVRGEQYF. In DNA, the CDR3 is TGTGCCAGCAGCCAAGAGGTCAGGGGGGAGCAGTACTTC.

The chain is built from TRBV28 and TRBJ2-7; D perhaps matches TRBD2 (6 bases). Between the trimmed V and J ends, which lost 6 bases and 6 bases, there was a span of 21 bases. The CDR3 covers 15 residues. Germline CDR1 reads MDHEN; CDR2 reads SYDVKM. DNA of the CDR3: TGTGCCAGCAGCCCCGTCTGGGGGGATTTCCGCGAGCAGTACTTC. Translating gives CASSPVWGDFREQYF.

This clone was recorded a few times. This chain links TRBV19 with TRBJ2-1; D may be TRBD2 (6 bases). CDR1 is LNHDA, CDR2 SQIVND, per germline (reference sequence). Trimming stripped 1 base from V and 9 bases from J, with 10 bases between. The CDR3 is 13 amino acids. CDR3 region: CASSIAGVTEQFF. The CDR3 region has the DNA TGTGCCAGTAGTATAGCGGGAGTCACTGAGCAGTTCTTC.

V gene TRBV30 combines with J gene TRBJ2-5; D might be TRBD2 (7 bases). The germline V gene has CDR1 GTSNPN and CDR2 SVGIG (reference sequence). The CDR3 loop spans 15 amino acids. Deletions cut 4 bases from V and 4 bases from J, with 19 bases between. CDR3 nucleotide sequence: TGTGCCTGGAACCTTCGAAGGGGGGGGGCAGAGACCCAGTACTTC. Amino acid sequence: CAWNLRRGGAETQYF. The whole variable domain, filled in from reference TRBV30 and TRBJ2-5, reads SQTIHQWPATLVQPVGSPLSLECTVEGTSNPNLYWYRQAAGRGLQLLFYSVGIGQISSEVPQNLSASRPQDRQFILSSKKLLLSDSGFYLCAWNLRRGGAETQYFGPGTRLLVL.

V is TRBV3-1 (or the pseudogene TRBV3-2) and J is TRBJ1-3, with unresolved D. CDR1 and CDR2 from the germline V gene are LGHDT and YNNKEL (reference sequence). The V end lost 0 bases, the J end lost 0 bases, and 12 bases lay between the germline ends. CDR3 length: 17 amino acids. CDR3 residues: CASSQDRGIGSGNTIYF. Written as DNA, the CDR3 is TGTGCCAGCAGCCAAGATCGTGGTATCGGCTCTGGAAACACCATATATTTT.

The rearrangement links TRBV10-3 to TRBJ2-7; TRBD2 might be the D (6 bases). Germline V gives CDR1 ENHRY, CDR2 SYGVKD. Trimming cost V 6 bases and J 7 bases, with 34 bases left between them. CDR3 length equals 19 residues. The CDR3 loop is CAIRATSGVDYELKHEQYF. The CDR3 nucleotides read TGTGCCATCAGAGCAACCTCGGGAGTGGATTACGAGCTTAAACATGAGCAGTACTTC.

The chain is built from TRBV28 and TRBJ2-2, with 8 bases that match TRBD2. V gave up 6 bases and J gave up 3 bases; unmatched junction bases: 3. The CDR3 spans 14 residues. Looked up from germline, CDR1 is MDHEN and CDR2 is SYDVKM. The CDR3 reads CASSSGSYTGELFF. The CDR3, as DNA: TGTGCCAGCAGCAGCGGGAGTTACACCGGGGAGCTGTTTTTT.

The chain has TRBV24-1 and TRBJ2-3, with a possible D match to TRBD1 (7 bases). The germline V gene has CDR1 KGHDR and CDR2 SFDVKD. This CDR3 comprises 15 residues. Trimming shortened V by 3 bases and J by 5 bases, and 14 bases separated the two germline ends. CDR3 region: CATSDQGGTGDTQYF. CDR3 nucleotide sequence: TGTGCCACCAGTGATCAGGGGGGAACCGGAGATACGCAGTATTTT.

This clone showed up just a few times. The chain couples TRBV2 to TRBJ2-7; tentative D call: TRBD2 (6 bases). The CDR3 has 14 residues. Germline CDR1 SNHLY, CDR2 FYNNEI. Trimming pared 5 bases from V and 3 bases from J, leaving 14 bases between. This CDR3 is CASSKSEGIYEQYF. The CDR3 DNA reads TGTGCCAGCAGTAAGTCGGAGGGGATCTACGAGCAGTACTTC.

This chain links TRBV5-1 with TRBJ1-4, with 7 bases identical to TRBD1. The CDR3 has 15 residues. Trimming took 6 bases from V and 2 from J; bases not matched to a gene: 7. Germline CDR1 is SGHRS and CDR2 is YFSETQ. The CDR3 here is CASTITGATNEKLFF. CDR3 coding DNA: TGCGCCAGCACCATTACAGGGGCGACTAATGAAAAACTGTTTTTT.

The chain carries TRBV7-9 and TRBJ2-1; 9 bases map to TRBD2. The CDR3 is 14 amino acids. Germline CDR1 reads SEHNR; CDR2 reads FQNEAQ (reference sequence). After removal of 7 bases from V and 4 bases from J, the junction contained 5 bases not matched to a gene. This CDR3 is CASTTSGSYNEQFF. In DNA form, the CDR3 reads TGTGCCAGCACGACTAGCGGATCTTACAATGAGCAGTTCTTC.